This TCR beta chain was recovered during a study of cytomegalovirus exposure and HLA in healthy donors. Regarding this clone: Its antigen is not identified.

Study-wide results and limits: At a 0.05 false discovery rate, a later analysis found over 15,000 TCR beta sequences to be associated with HLA alleles. Solely CMV serostatus was available to characterize immune exposure. Highest at DRB1 and lowest at HLA-C, TCR association rates differed among HLA loci in a later analysis. The study put 150 to 200 TCR beta chains on its list as cytomegalovirus-associated.

The PCR had 60 Vbeta and 13 Jbeta primers. Libraries were prepared by immunoSEQ multiplex PCR; TCRdb keeps only in-frame clonotypes and omits some of them. The sample shows 160,000 or so clones, 84% of them seen only once. V lost 3 bases, J lost 0 bases, and 10 bases lay in between. This CDR3 comprises 15 residues. Germline CDR1 MDHEN, CDR2 SYDVKM. This chain connects TRBV28 to TRBJ2-3; D possibly corresponds to TRBD2 (5 bases). The clonotype was recovered from a man in his thirties or forties in good health and CMV-seronegative. Specimen: PBMCs. The CDR3 DNA reads as TGTGCCAGCAGTTTGGGGAGACTAAGCACAGATACGCAGTATTTT. Its translation: CASSLGRLSTDTQYF.